This T cell receptor beta chain was observed in a study of CD8+ T cells in alopecia areata (dated by TCRdb to between 2017 and 2018). For the study in its entirety: Treated patients were enrolled in an open-label pilot trial of oral tofacitinib, 5 to 10 mg twice daily, for moderate-to-severe alopecia areata. Tofacitinib was given for 6 to 18 months, followed by 6 months of follow-up off drug to assess delayed response and recurrence. To study T cell clonal expansion in alopecia areata, the researchers applied high-throughput TCRbeta sequencing to both the C3H/HeJ mouse model and human patients. Human TCRbeta sequencing covered scalp tissue and sorted CD4+ and CD8+ peripheral blood T cells from patchy and totalis/universalis alopecia areata patients and healthy controls. Biopsies were taken from tofacitinib-treated patients at baseline and at 4 and 24 weeks of treatment, and a later scalp biopsy was taken in several of the tofacitinib-treated patients. Clonality in the scalp was compared among normal scalp (n=4), patchy alopecia areata scalp (n=8), and alopecia totalis/universalis scalp (n=8). RNA was extracted with the PAXgene miRNA kit for fixed scalp, the miRNeasy kit for PBMCs, and the RNeasy kit for mouse skin. immunoSEQ multiplex PCR using 35 Vbeta forward primers and 13 Jbeta reverse primers was used to amplify TCRbeta CDR3 regions. Broader findings and caveats from the paper: Shared TCR sequences between patients were less evident than in mice, which may be partly attributable to HLA diversity in the patient population. Unlike mouse skin, which is dominated by gammadelta T cells, normal human skin has resident alphabeta T cells that are also sequenced, and this complicates analysis of the scalp TCR repertoire. Higher clonality and more expanded CD8+ clones were observed in lesional scalp than in normal scalp, particularly in alopecia totalis/universalis, a finding suggestive of antigenic drive.

What this sample's time point label stands for: baseline before oral tofacitinib. From alopecia areata patients, peripheral blood was collected along with lesional scalp punch biopsies. PBMCs were isolated by density centrifugation and stained for CD3, CD4 and CD8, after which CD4+ and CD8+ T cells were sorted on a FACSAria. About this clone itself: Its antigen is currently not known. The sample holds no much larger clone one base away, and base qualities are not on file.

V and J are truncated by 0 bases and 1 base respectively, leaving an intervening sequence of 6 bases. CDR1 ENHRY and CDR2 SYGVKD are derived from the germline V gene. Including cysteine and phenylalanine, the CDR3 has 14 amino acids. The CDR3 DNA has 42 bases and is translated from base 1. Receptor amplification or capture employed the immunoSEQ multiplex PCR assay. To provide template for TCR sequencing, every sample had RNA extracted and reverse transcribed into cDNA. First-strand cDNA was synthesized with SuperScript III using a 2:1 mix of oligo-dT and random hexamers. A synthetic immune receptor repertoire was used to measure amplification bias, and any remaining bias was corrected computationally. In the original analysis: Raw reads were preprocessed to remove errors, and CDR3 was defined by IMGT conventions from the conserved cysteine to phenylalanine. Clonality was computed by normalizing Shannon entropy by log2 of the number of productive unique TCRs and subtracting the result from 1. Whether each scalp clone was CD4 or CD8 was inferred by checking scalp TCRbeta sequences against the CD4 and CD8 repertoires from sorted blood. The table comes from immuneACCESS by way of TCRdb, which keeps in-frame sequences with V and J called. Part of the clones is missing from these tables; in studies checked, under half for an unresolved V gene and the rest for unknown reasons. V, J and clone size are taken as reported in that table, and D and trimming were inferred from the DNA itself. The sample contains 130,000 to 150,000 clones, approximately 51% of them found a single time. The top ten clones comprise 0.95% to 1% of the sample.

The chain was built from TRBV10-3 and TRBJ1-1; the D gene identity is not certain. Sequencing was performed on CD4+ T cells sorted from blood, taken at week 0. This receptor was taken from a human donor with alopecia areata. The CDR3 here reads CAISESGRNTEAFF. The nucleotide sequence reads TGTGCCATCAGTGAGTCGGGGAGGAACACTGAAGCTTTCTTT.